A selection of T cell receptor beta chains follows, all from one sample in a study of blood T cells in healthy people across ages. One entry per CDR3 protein, called by TCRdb with MiXCR from the 5' RACE reads. The table lists 1.5 million or so distinct CDR3 sequences, 40% to 45% of them singletons, with approximately 4% in the top ten. The specimen was blood. The receptor source for this set is a woman under 30 in good health. Each CDR3 is given with its conserved first and last residue. A D gene is named only where the DNA matches it firmly. Clone size is not always given. Where it is, it says once, few, many or a class for expanded clones.

-	TRBJ1-2	TRBV12-3/TRBV12-4	-	CASSLGLPVDYGYTF	TGTGCCAGCAGTTTGGGTCTACCCGTCGACTATGGCTACACCTTC
-	TRBJ2-1	TRBV4-3	TRBD2	CASSQDPAGSTYNEQFF	TGCGCCAGCAGCCAAGATCCAGCGGGGTCCACCTACAATGAGCAGTTCTTC
-	TRBJ2-3	TRBV5-1	-	CASCLISSTDTQYF	TGCGCCAGCTGCCTAATCTCAAGCACAGATACGCAGTATTTT
-	TRBJ2-2	TRBV4-3	-	CASSHKTEGTNTGELFF	TGCGCCAGCAGCCATAAAACTGAGGGGACGAACACCGGGGAGCTGTTTTTT
-	TRBJ1-1	TRBV5-6	-	CASSLGGRGVKGTGKNTEAFF	TGTGCCAGCAGCTTGGGAGGTAGGGGGGTAAAGGGGACGGGAAAGAACACTGAAGCTTTCTTT
-	TRBJ1-2	TRBV2	-	CASRERSINGYTF	TGTGCCAGCAGGGAACGAAGCATAAATGGCTACACCTTC
-	TRBJ2-3	TRBV7-2	TRBD1	CASSSWTGNTDTQYF	TGTGCCAGCAGCTCCTGGACAGGGAACACAGATACGCAGTATTTT
-	TRBJ2-4	TRBV7-9	-	CASSLGRDIQYF	TGTGCCAGCAGCTTAGGGAGGGACATTCAGTACTTC
few	TRBJ2-5	TRBV6-6	-	CASSYSTGETQYF	TGTGCCAGCAGTTACTCGACTGGCGAGACCCAGTACTTC
-	TRBJ2-7	TRBV5-1	TRBD1	CASSEDRVRYEQYF	TGCGCCAGCAGCGAGGACAGGGTTAGGTACGAGCAGTACTTC
-	TRBJ2-5	TRBV4-2	TRBD2	CASSQVVASGYLQETQYF	TGTGCCAGCAGCCAAGTTGTGGCTAGCGGGTATCTCCAAGAGACCCAGTACTTC
-	TRBJ2-7	TRBV6-2/TRBV6-3	-	CASTSLSYEQYF	TGTGCCAGCACCTCCCTGTCCTACGAGCAGTACTTC
-	TRBJ2-7	TRBV12-3/TRBV12-4	TRBD1	CASRGQVGSYEQYF	TGTGCCAGCAGAGGACAGGTGGGATCCTACGAGCAGTACTTC
-	TRBJ2-7	TRBV4-3	-	CASSSHREGHEQYF	TGCGCCAGCAGCTCCCACAGGGAGGGCCACGAGCAGTACTTC
-	TRBJ2-7	TRBV21-1	-	CASSKVKTYEQYF	TGTGCCAGCAGCAAAGTCAAGACCTACGAGCAGTACTTC
-	TRBJ1-2	TRBV28	-	CASSSLRADGYTF	TGTGCCAGCAGTTCGCTCCGGGCCGATGGCTACACCTTC
-	TRBJ1-5	TRBV30	-	CAWSVHSGRQPQHF	TGTGCCTGGAGTGTACATAGCGGACGGCAGCCCCAGCATTTT
-	TRBJ2-1	TRBV7-2	TRBD2	CASSPTLVGGAYNEQFF	TGTGCCAGCAGCCCAACGTTAGTGGGGGGGGCCTACAATGAGCAGTTCTTC
-	TRBJ2-1	TRBV7-9	-	CASSTDSYNEQFF	TGTGCCAGCAGCACAGACTCCTACAATGAGCAGTTCTTC
few	TRBJ2-2	TRBV6-2/TRBV6-3	-	CASSYDTRVWVANTGELFF	TGTGCCAGCAGTTACGATACGCGGGTTTGGGTGGCGAACACCGGGGAGCTGTTTTTT
few	TRBJ1-5	TRBV6-5	TRBD1	CASSKGQTYQPQHF	TGTGCCAGCAGCAAGGGACAGACTTATCAGCCCCAGCATTTT
few	TRBJ1-5	TRBV12-3/TRBV12-4	TRBD1	CASSPSGTGSGQPQHF	TGTGCCAGCAGCCCTTCCGGGACAGGGTCGGGCCAGCCCCAGCATTTT
few	TRBJ1-1	TRBV7-9	TRBD1	CASSSPGGHTEAFF	TGTGCCAGCAGCTCCCCAGGGGGCCACACTGAAGCTTTCTTT
many	TRBJ2-5	TRBV7-2	-	CASSSTETQYF	TGTGCCAGCAGCTCAACAGAGACCCAGTACTTC
few	TRBJ2-5	TRBV29-1	-	CSVDSGEQYF	TGCAGCGTTGACAGCGGAGAGCAGTACTTC
many	TRBJ2-3	TRBV7-9	-	CASSRDLGTQYF	TGTGCCAGCAGTAGGGACTTAGGTACGCAGTATTTT
-	TRBJ2-3	TRBV11-1	-	CASSPTSDRKSTDTQYF	TGTGCCAGCAGCCCGACTTCCGACAGGAAAAGCACAGATACGCAGTATTTT
-	TRBJ2-2	TRBV6-6	TRBD1	CASRLGQGNTGELFF	TGTGCCAGCAGGCTCGGACAGGGGAACACCGGGGAGCTGTTTTTT
-	TRBJ2-2	TRBV11-1	-	CASSYSGLGGEPFF	TGTGCCAGCAGCTACTCAGGTTTAGGCGGGGAGCCGTTTTTT
-	TRBJ2-1	TRBV7-2	TRBD2	CASSLVSGAADEQFF	TGTGCCAGCAGCTTGGTTAGCGGGGCAGCCGATGAGCAGTTCTTC
-	TRBJ1-2	TRBV27	-	CASSLRRSWIYGYTF	TGTGCCAGCAGTTTACGGCGGAGTTGGATCTATGGCTACACCTTC
-	TRBJ2-3	TRBV4-1	-	CASSIGGAGDTQYF	TGCGCCAGCAGCATAGGGGGGGCGGGCGATACGCAGTATTTT
few	TRBJ1-5	TRBV10-3	TRBD1	CAISLTGGAQPQHF	TGTGCCATCAGTCTGACAGGGGGGGCTCAGCCCCAGCATTTT
few	TRBJ2-7	TRBV20-1	-	CSGKRASAPYEQYF	TGCAGTGGAAAACGGGCTAGCGCCCCTTACGAGCAGTACTTC
-	TRBJ2-5	TRBV5-1	TRBD1	CASSGDRTQETQYF	TGCGCCAGCAGCGGGGACAGGACGCAAGAGACCCAGTACTTC
-	TRBJ2-1	TRBV9	-	CASSWSGDSSYNEQFF	TGTGCCAGCAGCTGGAGCGGGGACAGCTCCTACAATGAGCAGTTCTTC
few	TRBJ2-3	TRBV7-2	-	CASRLSPRVKFPSTDTQYF	TGTGCCAGCAGACTTAGTCCGCGGGTTAAGTTTCCTAGCACAGATACGCAGTATTTT
few	TRBJ1-2	TRBV7-2	-	CASSFHRDNYGYTF	TGTGCCAGCAGCTTCCACAGGGATAACTATGGCTACACCTTC
few	TRBJ2-3	TRBV15	-	CATPDCRRSTDTQYF	TGTGCCACGCCGGATTGCAGGCGTAGCACAGATACGCAGTATTTT
-	TRBJ2-3	TRBV12-3/TRBV12-4	-	CASSLASGGTNTQYF	TGTGCCAGCAGTTTAGCCTCCGGGGGCACGAATACGCAGTATTTT
-	TRBJ1-1	TRBV6-2/TRBV6-3	-	CASSYRGRATEAFF	TGTGCCAGCAGTTATAGAGGCCGGGCCACTGAAGCTTTCTTT
-	TRBJ2-2	TRBV5-1	-	CASSLVAKGELFF	TGCGCCAGCAGCTTGGTGGCGAAAGGGGAGCTGTTTTTT
-	TRBJ2-3	TRBV11-2	TRBD1	CASSFRSEGAGFNADTQYF	TGTGCCAGCAGCTTCCGCTCCGAGGGGGCCGGGTTTAACGCAGATACGCAGTATTTT
few	TRBJ1-2	TRBV11-2	TRBD1	CASSFTGGIWYGYTF	TGTGCCAGCAGCTTCACAGGGGGGATTTGGTATGGCTACACCTTC
-	TRBJ1-1	TRBV7-6	TRBD1	CASSLGTGANWAFF	TGTGCCAGCAGCTTAGGTACAGGGGCAAATTGGGCTTTCTTT
-	TRBJ2-7	TRBV10-3	TRBD1	CANGQGAGNEQYF	TGTGCCAATGGGCAGGGGGCAGGAAATGAGCAGTACTTC
-	TRBJ1-2	TRBV20-1	-	CSAPTYGYTF	TGCAGTGCTCCTACCTATGGCTACACCTTC